The text below deals with one T cell receptor beta chain. The protocol was immunoSEQ multiplex PCR, while the TCRdb copy is restricted to in-frame clones and leaves out a portion. The sample comprises 70,000 to 95,000 clones, roughly 96% of which are singletons, and around 4% rests with the top ten. This specimen comes from a study of blood T cell repertoires in COVID-19. Germline loops: CDR1 MDHEN, CDR2 SYDVKM. The trim removed 6 bases at V and 2 bases at J, leaving 10 bases unmatched. The CDR3 has 15 residues. The sample consisted of peripheral blood. The clonotype was recovered from a human donor with active COVID-19. The donor label of this sample is uncertain. The V gene is TRBV28, the J gene TRBJ2-7, with TRBD2 matching 7 bases. The CDR3 bases are TGTGCCAGCAGCCCGCCGGGAGGAGTTACCTACGAGCAGTACTTC. Residues: CASSPPGGVTYEQYF.